Here is one TCR beta chain with its context. The data were taken from a study of shared clonotypes between healthy human individuals. Generated by immunoSEQ multiplex PCR, the TCRdb table keeps only in-frame clones and is missing some. Among about 2.3 million clones, approximately 95% were seen once, and the ten largest hold about 0.39%. The V gene's germline CDR1 is SGHTS and CDR2 YDEGEE. Trimming removed 2 bases from V and 4 bases from J; junction bases left unmatched: 15. The length of the CDR3 is 17 residues. This chain connects TRBV5-8 to TRBJ2-7; 7 bases fit TRBD1. Sequencing input: naive CD4+ T cells from PBMCs. Subset denoted: CD45RA+ positively selected. This receptor was obtained from a man aged 18 to 29 in good health. Some clones in this sample may be carry-over from other donors' samples. CDR3 residues: CASSLYFQGVGRYEQYF. DNA for the CDR3: TGTGCCAGCAGCTTATATTTCCAGGGGGTAGGAAGGTACGAGCAGTACTTC.